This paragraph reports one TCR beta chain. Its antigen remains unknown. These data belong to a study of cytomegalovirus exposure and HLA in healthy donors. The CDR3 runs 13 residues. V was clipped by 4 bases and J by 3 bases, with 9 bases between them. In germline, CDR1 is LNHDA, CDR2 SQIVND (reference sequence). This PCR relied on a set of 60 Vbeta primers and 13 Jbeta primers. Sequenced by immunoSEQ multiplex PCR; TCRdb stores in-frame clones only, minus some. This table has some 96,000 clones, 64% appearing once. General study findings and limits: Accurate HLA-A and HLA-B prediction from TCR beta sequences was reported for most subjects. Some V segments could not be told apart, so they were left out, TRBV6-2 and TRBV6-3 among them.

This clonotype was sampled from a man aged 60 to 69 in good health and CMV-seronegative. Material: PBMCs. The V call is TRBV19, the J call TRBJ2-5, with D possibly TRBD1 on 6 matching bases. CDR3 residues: CASSRQDKETQYF. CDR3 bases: TGTGCCAGTAGTAGACAGGACAAAGAGACCCAGTACTTC.